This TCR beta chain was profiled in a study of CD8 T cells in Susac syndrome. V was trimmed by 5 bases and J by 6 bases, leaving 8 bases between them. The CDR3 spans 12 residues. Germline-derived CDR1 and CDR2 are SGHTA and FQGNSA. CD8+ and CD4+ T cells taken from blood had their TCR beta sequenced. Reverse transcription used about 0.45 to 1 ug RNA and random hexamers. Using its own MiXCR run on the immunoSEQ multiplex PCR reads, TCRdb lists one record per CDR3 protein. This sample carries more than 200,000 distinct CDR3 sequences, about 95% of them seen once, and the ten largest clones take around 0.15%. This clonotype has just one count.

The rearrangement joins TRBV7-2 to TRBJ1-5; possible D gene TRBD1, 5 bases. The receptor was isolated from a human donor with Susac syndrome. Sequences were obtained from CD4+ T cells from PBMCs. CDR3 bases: TGTGCCAGCAGCCTTGGGGGTCAGCCCCAGCATTTT. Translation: CASSLGGQPQHF.